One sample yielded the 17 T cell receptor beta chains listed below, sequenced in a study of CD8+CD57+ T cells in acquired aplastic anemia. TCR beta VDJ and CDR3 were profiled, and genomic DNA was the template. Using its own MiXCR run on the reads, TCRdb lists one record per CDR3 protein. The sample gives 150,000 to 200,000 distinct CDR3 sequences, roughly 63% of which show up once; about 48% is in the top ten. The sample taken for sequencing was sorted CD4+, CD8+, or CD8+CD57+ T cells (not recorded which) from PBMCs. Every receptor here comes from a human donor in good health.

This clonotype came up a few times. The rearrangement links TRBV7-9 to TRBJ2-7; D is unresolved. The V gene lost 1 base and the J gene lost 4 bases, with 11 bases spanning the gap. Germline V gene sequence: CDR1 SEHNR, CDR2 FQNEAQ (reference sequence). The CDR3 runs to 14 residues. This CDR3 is CASSLDTVDYEQYF. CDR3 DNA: TGTGCCAGCAGCTTAGATACAGTCGATTACGAGCAGTACTTC.

CDR3 loop: CATSRDGDLGYNEQLFF. The CDR3 DNA is TGTGCCACCAGCAGAGATGGGGACTTGGGTTACAATGAGCAACTGTTTTTT. V gene TRBV15 combines with J gene TRBJ1-4; tentatively, D is TRBD1 (5 bases). Trimming left V 0 bases short and J 12 bases short, with 23 bases between. The length of the CDR3 is 17 residues. From germline, CDR1 is LNHNV and CDR2 YYDKDF (reference sequence).

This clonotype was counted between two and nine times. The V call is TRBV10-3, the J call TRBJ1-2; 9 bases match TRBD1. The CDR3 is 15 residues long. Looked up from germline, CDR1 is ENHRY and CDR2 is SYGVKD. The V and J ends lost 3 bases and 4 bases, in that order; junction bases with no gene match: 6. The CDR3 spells CAISDYRGQGYGYTF. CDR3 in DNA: TGTGCCATCAGTGACTACAGGGGGCAGGGCTATGGCTACACCTTC.

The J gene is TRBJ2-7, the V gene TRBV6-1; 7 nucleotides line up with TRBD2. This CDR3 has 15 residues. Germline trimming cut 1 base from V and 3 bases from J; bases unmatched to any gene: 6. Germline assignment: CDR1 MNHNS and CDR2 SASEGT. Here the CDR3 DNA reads TGTGCCAGCAGTGAAGTGAGCGGGGACCTCTACGAGCAGTACTTC. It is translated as CASSEVSGDLYEQYF.

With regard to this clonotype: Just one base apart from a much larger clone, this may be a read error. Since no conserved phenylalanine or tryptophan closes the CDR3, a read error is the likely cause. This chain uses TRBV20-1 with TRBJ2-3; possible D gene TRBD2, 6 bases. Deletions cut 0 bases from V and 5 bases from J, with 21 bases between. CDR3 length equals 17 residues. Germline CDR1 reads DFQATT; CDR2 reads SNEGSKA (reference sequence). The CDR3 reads CSARDTITSPKGDTQYS. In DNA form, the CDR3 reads TGCAGTGCTAGAGATACTATAACTAGCCCCAAGGGAGATACGCAGTATTCT.

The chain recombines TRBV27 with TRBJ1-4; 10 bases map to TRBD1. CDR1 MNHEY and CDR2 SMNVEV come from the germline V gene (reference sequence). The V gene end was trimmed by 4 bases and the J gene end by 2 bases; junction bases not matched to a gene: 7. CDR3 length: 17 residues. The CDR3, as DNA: TGTGCCAGCAGTTCGACCGGGACAGGGGTGACTAATGAAAAACTGTTTTTT. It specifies CASSSTGTGVTNEKLFF.

CDR3 DNA sequence: TGCAGTGCTAGACGTCTAGCGGGAGACGCGGATGAGCAGTTCTTC. Translating it yields CSARRLAGDADEQFF. The chain links TRBV20-1 to TRBJ2-1; 10 positions match TRBD2. The CDR3 consists of 15 residues. J was trimmed by 8 bases and V by 2 bases; bases with no gene match: 9. CDR1 and CDR2 (germline): DFQATT, SNEGSKA (reference sequence).

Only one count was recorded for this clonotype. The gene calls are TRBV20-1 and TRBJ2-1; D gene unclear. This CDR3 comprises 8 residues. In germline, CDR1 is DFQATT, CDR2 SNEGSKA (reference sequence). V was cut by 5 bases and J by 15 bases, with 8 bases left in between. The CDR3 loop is CSAPLGFF. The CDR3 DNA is TGCAGTGCTCCGTTGGGGTTCTTC.

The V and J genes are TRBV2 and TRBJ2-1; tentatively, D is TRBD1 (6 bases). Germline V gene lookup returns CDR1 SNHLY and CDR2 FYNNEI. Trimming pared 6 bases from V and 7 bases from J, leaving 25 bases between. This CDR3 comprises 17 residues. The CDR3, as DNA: TGTGCCAGCAGCAACCGAGGGGGTGGGATGAGTGAAAATGAGCAGTTCTTC. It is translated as CASSNRGGGMSENEQFF.

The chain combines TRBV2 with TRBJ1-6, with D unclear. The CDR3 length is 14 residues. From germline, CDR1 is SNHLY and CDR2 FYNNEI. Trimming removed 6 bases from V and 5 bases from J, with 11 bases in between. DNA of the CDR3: TGTGCCAGCAGACCTGGATTAAATAATTCACCCCTCCACTTT. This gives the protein CASRPGLNNSPLHF.

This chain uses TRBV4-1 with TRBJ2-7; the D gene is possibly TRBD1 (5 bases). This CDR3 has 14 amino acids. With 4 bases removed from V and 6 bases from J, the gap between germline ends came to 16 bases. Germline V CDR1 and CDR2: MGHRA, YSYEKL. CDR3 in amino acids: CASSPDISVGEQYF. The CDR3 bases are TGCGCCAGCAGCCCGGACATCAGCGTCGGCGAGCAGTACTTC.

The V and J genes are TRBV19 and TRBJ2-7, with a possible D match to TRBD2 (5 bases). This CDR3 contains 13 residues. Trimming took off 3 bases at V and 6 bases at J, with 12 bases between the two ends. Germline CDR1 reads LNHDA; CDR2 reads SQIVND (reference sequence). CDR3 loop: CASSISAEGEQYF. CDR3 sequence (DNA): TGTGCCAGTAGTATTTCGGCAGAGGGCGAGCAGTACTTC. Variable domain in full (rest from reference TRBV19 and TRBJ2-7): DGGITQSPKYLFRKEGQNVTLSCEQNLNHDAMYWYRQDPGQGLRLIYYSQIVNDFQKGDIAEGYSVSREKKESFPLTVTSAQKNPTAFYLCASSISAEGEQYFGPGTRLTVT.

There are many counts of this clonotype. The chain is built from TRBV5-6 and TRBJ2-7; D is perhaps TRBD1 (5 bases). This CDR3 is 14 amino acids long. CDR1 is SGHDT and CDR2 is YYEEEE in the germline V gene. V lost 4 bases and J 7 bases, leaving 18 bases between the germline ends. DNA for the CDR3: TGTGCCAGCAGCGGCTACAGCCGGGCAGGGGAGCAGTACTTC. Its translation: CASSGYSRAGEQYF.

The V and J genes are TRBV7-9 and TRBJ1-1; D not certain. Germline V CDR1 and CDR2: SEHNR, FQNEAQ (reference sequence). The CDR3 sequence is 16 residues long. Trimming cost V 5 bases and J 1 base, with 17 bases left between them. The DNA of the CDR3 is TGTGCCAGCAGCCTTAGATCAACCGGGAGGAACACTGAAGCTTTCTTT. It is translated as CASSLRSTGRNTEAFF.

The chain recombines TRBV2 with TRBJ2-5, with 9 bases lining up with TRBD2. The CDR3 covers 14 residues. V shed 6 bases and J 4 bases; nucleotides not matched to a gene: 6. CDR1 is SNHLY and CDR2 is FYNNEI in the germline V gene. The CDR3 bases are TGTGCCAGCAGGGGTAGCGGGAGTGGAGAGACCCAGTACTTC. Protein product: CASRGSGSGETQYF.

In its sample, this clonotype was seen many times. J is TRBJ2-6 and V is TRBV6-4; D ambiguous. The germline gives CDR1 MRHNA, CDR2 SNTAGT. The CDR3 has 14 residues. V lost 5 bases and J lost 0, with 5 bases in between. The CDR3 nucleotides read TGTGCCAGCAGTCACCGCTCTGGGGCCAACGTCCTGACTTTC. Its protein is CASSHRSGANVLTF.

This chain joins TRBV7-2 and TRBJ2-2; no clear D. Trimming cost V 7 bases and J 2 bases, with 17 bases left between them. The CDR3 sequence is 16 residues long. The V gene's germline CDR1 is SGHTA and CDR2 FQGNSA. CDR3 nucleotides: TGTGCCAGCACCCCCAGTGGTACAGTCAACACCGGGGAGCTGTTTTTT. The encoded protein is CASTPSGTVNTGELFF.